This T cell receptor (beta chain) was observed in a study of shared clonotypes between healthy human individuals. Study-level findings and limits: Sharing of clonotypes among donors was expected to vary with sequencing depth.

In its sample, this clone was seen once. Its antigen remains unknown. Libraries were prepared by immunoSEQ multiplex PCR; TCRdb keeps only in-frame clonotypes and omits some of them. The data hold 2 million to 3 million clones, with over 85% observed a single time. V was cut by 5 bases and J by 3 bases, with 17 bases left in between. CDR3 size: 15 residues. In germline, CDR1 is KGHSH, CDR2 LQKENI. The rearrangement uses TRBV18 and TRBJ2-7, with D perhaps TRBD2 (6 bases). Sequenced material: naive CD4+ T cells from PBMCs. The subset: CD45RA+ positively selected. This TCR was sampled from a man younger than 35 in good health. Some clones in this sample may be carry-over from other donors' samples. The CDR3 nucleotides read TGTGCCAGCTCATACGCCCTGGGAGGTATCTACGAGCAGTACTTC. Residues: CASSYALGGIYEQYF.